Given below is one T cell receptor beta chain in context. This sample was included in a study of blood T cell repertoires in COVID-19. Across the whole study: From T cells, B-cell-depleted T cells, or PBMCs came the material, which was cDNA or gDNA.

Germline CDR1 and CDR2: SGHDN and FVKESK. The V and J ends lost 2 bases and 2 bases respectively, with 16 bases between them. The CDR3 is 16 amino acids. Sequencing used immunoSEQ multiplex PCR; TCRdb keeps in-frame clones, though not all of them. The table shows more than 20,000 clones, with more than 75% occurring only once. The sequence derives from a human donor with active COVID-19. The donor label of this sample is uncertain. The sequenced sample was peripheral blood. This sequence joins TRBV14 and TRBJ2-7; D is possibly TRBD2 (6 bases). CDR3 sequence reads: CASSQISWGETYEQYF. CDR3 DNA: TGTGCCAGCAGCCAAATTTCTTGGGGGGAAACCTACGAGCAGTACTTC.